This entry is about one T cell receptor (beta chain). Seattle's cohort entered during active infection and was followed longitudinally. The CDR3 covers 12 residues. CDR1 and CDR2 from the germline V gene are SGHNT and YENEEA. V was clipped by 4 bases and J by 4 bases, with 7 bases between them. The source of the sample is a study of blood T cell repertoires in COVID-19. Study in general: PBMCs, B-cell-depleted T cells, or T cells provided the cDNA or gDNA that made up the material.

Original processing methods: Amplification of reference gene primers provided the estimated nucleated cell counts. TCRdb's table, derived via immunoSEQ multiplex PCR, lists solely in-frame clones and lacks some. V and J calls and clone size are those listed in that table; D and trimming were worked out from the DNA. The sample lists about 150,000 clones, 65% to 90% seen once, with 9% to 14% in the top ten. The sequenced sample was peripheral blood. The chain has TRBV11-3 and TRBJ1-1; no firm D call. The sequence came from a woman aged 60-75 years with COVID-19, enrolled during active disease. As DNA, the CDR3 is TGTGCCAGCAGCTCCCGGGGCACTGAAGCTTTCTTT. Encoded protein: CASSSRGTEAFF.